What follows are 2 T cell receptor beta chains derived from one specimen sequenced in a study of CD4 T cells in relation to SARS-CoV-2 and coronaviruses. The unexposed donors gave CD4+ T cells in about 2010-2019, prior to COVID-19. Isolation of CD4+ T cells took place after less than 11 days in culture. No antigens are known for them. The protocol was immunoSEQ multiplex PCR, while the TCRdb copy is restricted to in-frame clones and leaves out a portion. Altogether more than 15,000 clones are present, roughly 72% being singletons, with the ten largest covering about 30%. Specimen: CD4+ T cells from PBMCs, cultured in vitro. The receptor set was obtained from a human donor in good health.

This chain links TRBV6-1 with TRBJ2-7, with D possibly being TRBD2 (6 bases). CDR3 length: 18 amino acids. The V gene's germline CDR1 is MNHNS and CDR2 SASEGT. Trimming took 2 bases from V and 3 from J, leaving 23 bases between them. The CDR3 DNA follows: TGTGCCAGCAGTGAACTCTCTCACCCGGGAGTCATACACTACGAGCAGTACTTC. Translated, it gives CASSELSHPGVIHYEQYF.

The rearrangement links TRBV4-2 to TRBJ1-5, with D unresolved. CDR1 and CDR2 from the germline V gene are LGHNA and YNFKEQ. Trimming cost V 0 bases and J 5 bases, with 14 bases left between them. There are 16 residues in the CDR3. CDR3 in amino acids: CASSQDPGFGDQPQHF. The CDR3 DNA reads as TGTGCCAGCAGCCAAGATCCTGGCTTCGGCGATCAGCCCCAGCATTTT.